This T cell receptor (beta chain) was sequenced during a study of cytomegalovirus exposure and HLA in healthy donors. PCR primers comprised 60 Vbeta and 13 Jbeta primers. Data came from immunoSEQ multiplex PCR; TCRdb stores just in-frame clones and leaves some out. The sample lists roughly 150,000 clones, around 75% occurring once. This clone was counted between two and nine times. The clonotype was recovered from a male donor in good health and CMV-seronegative. The sample was PBMCs.

For the CDR3, the DNA is TGTGCCAGCAGCGCACAGGGTTTAAGCTCTGGAAACACCATATATTTT. Its protein is CASSAQGLSSGNTIYF. The rearrangement uses TRBV9 and TRBJ1-3; D may be TRBD1 (6 bases). Between the trimmed V and J ends, which lost 3 bases and 0 bases, there was a span of 13 bases. CDR1 is SGDLS, CDR2 YYNGEE, per germline. The CDR3 length is 16 residues.